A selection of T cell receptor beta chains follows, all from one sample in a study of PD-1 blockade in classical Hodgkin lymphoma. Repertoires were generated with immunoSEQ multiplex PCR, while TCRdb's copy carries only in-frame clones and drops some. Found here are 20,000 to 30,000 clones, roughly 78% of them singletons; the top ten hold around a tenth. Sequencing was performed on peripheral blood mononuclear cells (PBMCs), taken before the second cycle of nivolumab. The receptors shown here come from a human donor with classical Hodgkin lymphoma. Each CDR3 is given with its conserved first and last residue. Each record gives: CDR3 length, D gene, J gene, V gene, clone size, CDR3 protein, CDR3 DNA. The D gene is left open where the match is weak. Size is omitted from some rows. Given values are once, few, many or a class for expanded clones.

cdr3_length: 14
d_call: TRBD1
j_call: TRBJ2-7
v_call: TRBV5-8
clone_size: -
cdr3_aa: CASSYPTGFHEQYF
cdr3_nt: TGTGCCAGCAGCTATCCGACAGGGTTTCACGAGCAGTACTTC

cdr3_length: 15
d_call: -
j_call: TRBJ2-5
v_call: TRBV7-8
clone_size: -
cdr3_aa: CASSHLPGLIETQYF
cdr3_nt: TGTGCCAGCAGCCACCTACCTGGTCTAATAGAGACCCAGTACTTC

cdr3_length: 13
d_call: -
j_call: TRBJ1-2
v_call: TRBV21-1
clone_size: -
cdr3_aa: CARVGGASYGYTF
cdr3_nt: TGTGCCCGAGTAGGGGGCGCTTCCTATGGCTACACCTTC

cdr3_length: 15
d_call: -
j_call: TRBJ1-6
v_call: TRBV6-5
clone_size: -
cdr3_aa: CASIGSGKGNSPLHF
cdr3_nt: TGTGCCAGCATAGGGTCGGGAAAGGGTAATTCACCCCTCCACTTT

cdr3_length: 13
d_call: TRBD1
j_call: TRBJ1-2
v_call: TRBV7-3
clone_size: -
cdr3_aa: CASSHGTGDGYTF
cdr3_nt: TGTGCCAGCAGCCACGGGACAGGGGATGGCTACACCTTC

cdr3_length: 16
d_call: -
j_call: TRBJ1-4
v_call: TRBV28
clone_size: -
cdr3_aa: CASSLLGEMGNEKLFF
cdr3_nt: TGTGCCAGCAGTTTATTAGGCGAGATGGGTAATGAAAAACTGTTTTTT

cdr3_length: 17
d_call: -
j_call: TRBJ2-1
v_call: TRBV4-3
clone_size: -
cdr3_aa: CASSQDAWGRSYNEQFF
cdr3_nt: TGCGCCAGCAGCCAAGATGCGTGGGGTCGCTCCTACAATGAGCAGTTCTTC

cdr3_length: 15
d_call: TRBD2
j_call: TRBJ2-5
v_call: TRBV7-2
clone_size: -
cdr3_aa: CASSPTSGGRETQYF
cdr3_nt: TGTGCCAGCAGCCCGACTAGCGGGGGGCGAGAGACCCAGTACTTC

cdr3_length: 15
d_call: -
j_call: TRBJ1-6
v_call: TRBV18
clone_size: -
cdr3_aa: CASSPPGTPGSPLHF
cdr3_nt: TGTGCCAGCTCACCACCCGGGACACCGGGATCACCCCTCCACTTT

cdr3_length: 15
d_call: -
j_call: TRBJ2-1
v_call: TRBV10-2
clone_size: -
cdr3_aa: CASSGRGGLGNEQFF
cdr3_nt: TGCGCCAGCAGTGGGCGGGGAGGCCTTGGCAATGAGCAGTTCTTC

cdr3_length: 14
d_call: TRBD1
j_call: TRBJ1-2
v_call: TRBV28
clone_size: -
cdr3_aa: CASSLFGTGNGYTF
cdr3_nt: TGTGCCAGCAGTCTTTTTGGGACAGGGAACGGCTACACCTTC

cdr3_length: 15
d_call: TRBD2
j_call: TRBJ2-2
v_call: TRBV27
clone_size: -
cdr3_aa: CASSRLAGLAGELFF
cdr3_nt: TGTGCCAGCAGCAGACTAGCGGGGTTGGCCGGGGAGCTGTTTTTT

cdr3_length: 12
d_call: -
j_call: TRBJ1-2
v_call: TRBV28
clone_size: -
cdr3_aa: CASSPRWYGYTF
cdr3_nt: TGTGCCAGCAGCCCTAGATGGTATGGCTACACCTTC

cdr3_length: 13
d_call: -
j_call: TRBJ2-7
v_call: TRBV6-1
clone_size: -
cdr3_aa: CASTFGNTGEQYF
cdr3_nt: TGTGCCAGCACGTTCGGGAATACGGGGGAGCAGTACTTC

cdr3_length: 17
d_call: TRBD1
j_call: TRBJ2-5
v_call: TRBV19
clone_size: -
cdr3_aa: CASSGNSGTGPFQTQYF
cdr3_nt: TGTGCCAGTAGTGGGAACTCCGGGACAGGCCCTTTTCAGACCCAGTACTTC

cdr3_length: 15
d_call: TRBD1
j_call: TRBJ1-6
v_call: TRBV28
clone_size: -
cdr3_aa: CASSLGSQGATPLHF
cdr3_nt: TGTGCCAGCAGTTTAGGGAGTCAGGGGGCGACACCCCTCCACTTT

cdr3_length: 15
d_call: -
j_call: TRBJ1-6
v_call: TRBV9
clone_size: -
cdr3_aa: CASSPGGTYNSPLHF
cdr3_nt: TGTGCCAGCAGCCCTGGAGGAACCTATAATTCACCCCTCCACTTT

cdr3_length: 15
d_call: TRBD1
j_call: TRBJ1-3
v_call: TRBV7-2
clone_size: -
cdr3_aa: CASSATGGPGNTIYF
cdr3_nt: TGTGCCAGCAGCGCCACAGGGGGGCCTGGAAACACCATATATTTT

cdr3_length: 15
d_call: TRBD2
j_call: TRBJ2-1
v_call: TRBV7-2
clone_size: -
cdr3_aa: CASSPGRGDYNEQFF
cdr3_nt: TGTGCCAGCAGCCCCGGGCGGGGGGACTACAATGAGCAGTTCTTC

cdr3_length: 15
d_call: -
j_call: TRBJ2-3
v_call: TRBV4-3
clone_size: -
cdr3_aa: CASRAGQYNTDTQYF
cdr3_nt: TGCGCCAGCAGGGCGGGACAATACAACACAGATACGCAGTATTTT

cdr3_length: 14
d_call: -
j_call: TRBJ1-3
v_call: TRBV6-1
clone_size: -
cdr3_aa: CASSPGTTGNTIYF
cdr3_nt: TGTGCCAGCAGCCCTGGGACAACAGGAAACACCATATATTTT

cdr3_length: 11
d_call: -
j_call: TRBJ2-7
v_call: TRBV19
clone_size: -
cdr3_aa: CATKRGYEQYF
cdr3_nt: TGTGCCACCAAAAGGGGGTACGAGCAGTACTTC

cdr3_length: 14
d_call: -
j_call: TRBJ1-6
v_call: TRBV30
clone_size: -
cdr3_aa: CAWSVRGTSSPLHF
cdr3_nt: TGTGCCTGGAGTGTACGGGGGACGAGTTCACCCCTCCACTTT

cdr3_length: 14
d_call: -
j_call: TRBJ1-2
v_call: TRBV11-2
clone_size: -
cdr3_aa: CASSLEARTYGYTF
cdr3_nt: TGTGCCAGCAGCTTAGAGGCAAGAACCTATGGCTACACCTTC

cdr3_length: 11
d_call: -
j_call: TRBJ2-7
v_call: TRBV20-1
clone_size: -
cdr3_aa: CSAPGGHEQYF
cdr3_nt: TGCAGCGCGCCTGGAGGCCACGAGCAGTACTTC

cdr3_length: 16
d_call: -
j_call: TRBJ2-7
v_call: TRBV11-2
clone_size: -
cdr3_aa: CASSLGRGSADYEQYF
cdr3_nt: TGTGCCAGCAGCTTAGGGCGAGGGTCCGCAGACTACGAGCAGTACTTC

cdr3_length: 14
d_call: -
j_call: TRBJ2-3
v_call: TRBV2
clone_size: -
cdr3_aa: CASIQGSSTDTQYF
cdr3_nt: TGTGCCAGCATCCAGGGTTCTAGCACAGATACGCAGTATTTT

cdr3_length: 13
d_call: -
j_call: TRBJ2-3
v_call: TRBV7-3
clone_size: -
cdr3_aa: CASSLTGTDTQYF
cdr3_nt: TGTGCCAGCAGCTTAACAGGCACAGATACGCAGTATTTT

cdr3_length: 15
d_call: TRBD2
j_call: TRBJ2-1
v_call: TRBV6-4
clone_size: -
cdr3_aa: CASSDSSGEVNEQFF
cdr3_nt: TGTGCCAGCAGTGACAGTAGCGGGGAAGTTAATGAGCAGTTCTTC

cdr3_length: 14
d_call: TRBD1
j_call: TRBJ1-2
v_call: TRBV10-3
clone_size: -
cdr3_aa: CAISGTGEVYGYTF
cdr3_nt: TGTGCCATCAGTGGGACAGGGGAAGTCTATGGCTACACCTTC

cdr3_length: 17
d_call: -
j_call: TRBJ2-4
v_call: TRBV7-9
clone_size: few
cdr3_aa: CASSLGAGGLAKNIQYF
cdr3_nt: TGTGCCAGCAGCTTAGGGGCAGGGGGACTAGCCAAAAACATTCAGTACTTC

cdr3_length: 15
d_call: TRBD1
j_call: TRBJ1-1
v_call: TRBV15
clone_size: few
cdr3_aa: CATSRDRKFGTEAFF
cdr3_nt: TGTGCCACCAGCAGGGACAGGAAATTTGGCACTGAAGCTTTCTTT

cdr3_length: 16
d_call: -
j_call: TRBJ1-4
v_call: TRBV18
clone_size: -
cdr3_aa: CASSPQKHNLNEKLFF
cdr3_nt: TGTGCCAGCTCACCACAGAAACACAACCTCAACGAAAAACTGTTTTTT

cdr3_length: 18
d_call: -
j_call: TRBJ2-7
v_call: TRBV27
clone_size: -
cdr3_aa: CASSAGTVGLAVPYEQYF
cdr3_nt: TGTGCCAGCAGTGCCGGGACGGTCGGTTTAGCGGTACCGTACGAGCAGTACTTC

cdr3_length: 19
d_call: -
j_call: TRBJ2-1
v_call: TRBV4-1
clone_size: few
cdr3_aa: CASSHRFLSPPGEYNEQFF
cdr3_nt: TGCGCCAGCAGCCATCGTTTCCTTAGCCCTCCGGGGGAGTACAATGAGCAGTTCTTC

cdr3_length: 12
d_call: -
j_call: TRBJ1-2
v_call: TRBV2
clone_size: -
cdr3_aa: CASSDSNYGYTF
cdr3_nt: TGTGCCAGCAGTGACAGCAACTATGGCTACACCTTC

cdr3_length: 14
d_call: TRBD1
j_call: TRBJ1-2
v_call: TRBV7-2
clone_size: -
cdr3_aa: CASSEDRGPYGYTF
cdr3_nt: TGTGCCAGCAGCGAAGACAGGGGCCCCTATGGCTACACCTTC

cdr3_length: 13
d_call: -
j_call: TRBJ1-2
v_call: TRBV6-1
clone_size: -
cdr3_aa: CASSERSAYGYTF
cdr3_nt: TGTGCCAGCAGTGAACGATCGGCCTATGGCTACACCTTC

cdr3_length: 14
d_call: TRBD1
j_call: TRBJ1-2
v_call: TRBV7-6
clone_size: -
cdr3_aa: CAISPQQGNYGYTF
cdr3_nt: TGTGCCATCTCACCCCAACAGGGGAACTATGGCTACACCTTC

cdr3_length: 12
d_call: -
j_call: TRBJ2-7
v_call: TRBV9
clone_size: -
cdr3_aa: CASSQDRSEQYF
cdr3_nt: TGTGCCAGCAGCCAAGATAGGAGCGAGCAGTACTTC

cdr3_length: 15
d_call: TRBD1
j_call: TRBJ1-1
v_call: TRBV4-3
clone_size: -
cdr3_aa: CASSLGTGVFTEAFF
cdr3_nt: TGCGCCAGCAGCCTCGGGACAGGGGTTTTTACTGAAGCTTTCTTT

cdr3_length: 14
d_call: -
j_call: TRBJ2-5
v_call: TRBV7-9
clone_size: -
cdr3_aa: CASSPNDRQETQYF
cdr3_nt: TGTGCCAGCAGCCCCAACGACAGACAGGAGACCCAGTACTTC

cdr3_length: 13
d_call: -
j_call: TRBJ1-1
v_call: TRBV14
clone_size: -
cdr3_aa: CASSLQRNTEAFF
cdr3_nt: TGTGCCAGCAGCCTACAGAGGAACACTGAAGCTTTCTTT

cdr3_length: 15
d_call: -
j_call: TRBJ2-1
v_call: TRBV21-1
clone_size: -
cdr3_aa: CASPPVRGKNNEQFF
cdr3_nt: TGTGCCAGCCCCCCGGTAAGGGGGAAGAACAATGAGCAGTTCTTC

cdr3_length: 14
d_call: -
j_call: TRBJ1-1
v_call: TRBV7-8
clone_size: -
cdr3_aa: CASSFVRWNTEAFF
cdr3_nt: TGTGCCAGCAGCTTCGTCAGATGGAACACTGAAGCTTTCTTT

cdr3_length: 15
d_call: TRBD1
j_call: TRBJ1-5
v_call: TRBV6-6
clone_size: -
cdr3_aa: CASSREGTGVQPQHF
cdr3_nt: TGTGCCAGCAGCCGGGAGGGGACAGGGGTCCAGCCCCAGCATTTT

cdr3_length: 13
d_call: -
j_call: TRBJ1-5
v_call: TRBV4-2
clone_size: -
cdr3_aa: CASSRGSNQPQHF
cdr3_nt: TGTGCCAGCAGTCGGGGTTCAAATCAGCCCCAGCATTTT

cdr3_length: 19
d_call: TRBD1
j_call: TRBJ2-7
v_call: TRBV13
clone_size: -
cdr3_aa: CASSLAEDRGLKEHYEQYF
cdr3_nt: TGTGCCAGCAGCTTAGCTGAGGACAGGGGGCTAAAAGAACACTACGAGCAGTACTTC